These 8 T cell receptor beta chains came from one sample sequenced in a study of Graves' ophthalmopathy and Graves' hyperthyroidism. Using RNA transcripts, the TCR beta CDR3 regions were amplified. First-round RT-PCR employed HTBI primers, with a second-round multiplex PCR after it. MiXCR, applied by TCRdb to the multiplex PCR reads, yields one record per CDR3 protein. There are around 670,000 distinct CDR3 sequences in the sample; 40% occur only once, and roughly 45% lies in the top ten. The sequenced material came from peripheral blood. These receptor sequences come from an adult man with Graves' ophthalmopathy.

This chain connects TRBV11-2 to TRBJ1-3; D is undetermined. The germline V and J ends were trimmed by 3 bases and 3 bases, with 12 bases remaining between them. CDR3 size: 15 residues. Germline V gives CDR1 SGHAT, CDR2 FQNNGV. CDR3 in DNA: TGTGCCAGCAGCTTGTTTCGTCTTAGTGGAAACACCATATATTTT. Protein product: CASSLFRLSGNTIYF.

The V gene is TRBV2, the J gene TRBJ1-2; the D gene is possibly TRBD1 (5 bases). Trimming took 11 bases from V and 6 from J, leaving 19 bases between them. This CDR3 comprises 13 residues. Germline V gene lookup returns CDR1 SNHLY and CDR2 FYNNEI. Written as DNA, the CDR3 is TGTGCCTGGAGCCCGGGACTGACCGATGGCTACACCTTC. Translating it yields CAWSPGLTDGYTF.

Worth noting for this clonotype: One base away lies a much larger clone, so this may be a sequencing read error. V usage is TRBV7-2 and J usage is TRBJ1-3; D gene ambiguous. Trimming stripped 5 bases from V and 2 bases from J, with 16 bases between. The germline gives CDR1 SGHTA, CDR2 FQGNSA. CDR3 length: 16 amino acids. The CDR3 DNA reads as TGTGCCAGCAGCCGGTCTCTCTCTACCCCTGGAAACACCATATATTTT. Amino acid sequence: CASSRSLSTPGNTIYF. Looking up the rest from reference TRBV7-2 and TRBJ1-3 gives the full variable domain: GAGVSQSPSNKVTEKGKDVELRCDPISGHTALYWYRQSLGQGLEFLIYFQGNSAPDKSGLPSDRFSAERTGGSVSTLTIQRTQQEDSAVYLCASSRSLSTPGNTIYFGEGSWLTVV.

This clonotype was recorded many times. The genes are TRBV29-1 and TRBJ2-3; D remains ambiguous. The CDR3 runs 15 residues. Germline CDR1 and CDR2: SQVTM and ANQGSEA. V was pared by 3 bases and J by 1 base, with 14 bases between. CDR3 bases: TGCAGCGTTGAGCCCTCGGTTGGAGGCACAGATACGCAGTATTTT. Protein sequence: CSVEPSVGGTDTQYF.

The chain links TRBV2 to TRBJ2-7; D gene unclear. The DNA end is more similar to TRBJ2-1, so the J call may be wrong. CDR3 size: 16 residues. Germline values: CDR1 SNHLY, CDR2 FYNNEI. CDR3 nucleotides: TGTGCCAGCAGCCCAGCAGGTGGTGAGTCCTACAATGAGCAGTTCTTC. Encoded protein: CASSPAGGESYNEQFF.

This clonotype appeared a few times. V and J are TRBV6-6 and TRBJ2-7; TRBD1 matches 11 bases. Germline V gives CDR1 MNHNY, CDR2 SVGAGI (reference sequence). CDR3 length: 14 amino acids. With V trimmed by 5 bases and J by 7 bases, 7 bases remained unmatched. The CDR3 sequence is CASSEGQGAEEQYF. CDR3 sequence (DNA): TGTGCCAGCAGTGAAGGACAGGGGGCGGAAGAGCAGTACTTC.

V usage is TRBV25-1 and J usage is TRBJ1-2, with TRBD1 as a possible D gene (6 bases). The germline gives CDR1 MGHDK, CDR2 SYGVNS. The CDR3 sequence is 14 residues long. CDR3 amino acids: CASVRTDGNYGYTF. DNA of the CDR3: TGTGCTAGCGTTAGGACAGACGGTAACTATGGCTACACCTTC.

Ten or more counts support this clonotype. This chain's CDR3 is CSVGWDSQLFYGYTF. CDR3 nucleotides: TGCAGCGTTGGGTGGGACAGTCAACTTTTCTATGGCTACACCTTC. The chain is built from TRBV29-1 and TRBJ1-2; 7 bases map to TRBD1. Germline CDR1 is SQVTM and CDR2 is ANQGSEA. The CDR3 is 15 residues long. With V trimmed by 4 bases and J by 4 bases, 12 bases remained unmatched.